This TCR beta chain derives from a study of CD8 T cells in Susac syndrome. The CDR3 is 13 amino acids. V lost 6 bases and J 9 bases, leaving 20 bases between the germline ends. Germline-derived CDR1 and CDR2 are SQVTM and ANQGSEA. Reverse transcription of about 0.5 to 1 ug RNA used random hexamers. An immunoSEQ multiplex PCR amplified TCR beta CDR3 over 54 Vbeta and 13 Jbeta. TCRdb fed the immunoSEQ multiplex PCR reads into MiXCR, producing one record per CDR3 protein. The data show roughly 130,000 distinct CDR3 sequences, with roughly 94% seen just once and about 0.12% held by the top ten. Sequencing of TCR beta drew on CD8+ and CD4+ T cells from blood.

The sequence was obtained from a human donor with multiple sclerosis. The V gene is TRBV29-1, the J gene TRBJ1-1; D is possibly TRBD1 (6 bases). The specimen was CD4+ T cells from PBMCs. CDR3 sequence: CSVTQGNGKKAFF. The CDR3 DNA is TGCAGCGTGACACAGGGAAACGGAAAAAAAGCTTTCTTT.